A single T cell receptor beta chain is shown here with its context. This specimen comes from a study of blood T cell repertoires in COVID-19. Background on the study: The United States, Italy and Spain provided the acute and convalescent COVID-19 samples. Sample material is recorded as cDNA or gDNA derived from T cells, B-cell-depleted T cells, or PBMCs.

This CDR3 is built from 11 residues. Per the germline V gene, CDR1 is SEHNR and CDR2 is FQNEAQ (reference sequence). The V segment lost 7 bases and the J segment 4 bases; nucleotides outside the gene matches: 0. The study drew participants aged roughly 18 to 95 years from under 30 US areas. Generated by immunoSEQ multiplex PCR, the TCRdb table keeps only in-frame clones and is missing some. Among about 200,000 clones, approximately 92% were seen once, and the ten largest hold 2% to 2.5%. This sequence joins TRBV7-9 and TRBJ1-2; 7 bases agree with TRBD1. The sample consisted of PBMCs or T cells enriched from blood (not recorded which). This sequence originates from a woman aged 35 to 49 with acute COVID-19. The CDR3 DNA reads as TGTGCCAGCAAGGGGGCCTATGGCTACACCTTC. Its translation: CASKGAYGYTF. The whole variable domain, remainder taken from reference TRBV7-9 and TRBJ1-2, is DTGVSQNPRHKITKRGQNVTFRCDPISEHNRLYWYRQTLGQGPEFLTYFQNEAQLEKSRLLSDRFSAERPKGSFSTLEIQRTEQGDSAMYLCASKGAYGYTFGSGTRLTVV.